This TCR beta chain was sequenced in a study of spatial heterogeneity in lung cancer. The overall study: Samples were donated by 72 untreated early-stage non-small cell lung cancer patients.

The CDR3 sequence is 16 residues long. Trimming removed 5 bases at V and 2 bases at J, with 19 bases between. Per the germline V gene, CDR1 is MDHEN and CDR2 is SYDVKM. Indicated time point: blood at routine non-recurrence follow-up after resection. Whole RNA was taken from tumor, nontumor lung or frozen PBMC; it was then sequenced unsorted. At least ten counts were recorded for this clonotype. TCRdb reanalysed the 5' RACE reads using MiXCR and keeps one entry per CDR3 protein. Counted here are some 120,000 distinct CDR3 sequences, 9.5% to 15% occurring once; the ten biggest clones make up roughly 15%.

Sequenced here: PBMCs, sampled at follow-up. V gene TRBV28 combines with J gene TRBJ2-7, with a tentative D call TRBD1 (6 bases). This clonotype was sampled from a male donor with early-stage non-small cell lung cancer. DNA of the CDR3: TGTGCCAGCAGTCCCCCAGTTTGGGGGCGTCCCTACGAGCAGTACTTC. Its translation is CASSPPVWGRPYEQYF.